This TCR beta chain was observed in a study of a mutant IDH1 vaccine in newly diagnosed glioma. Looking at the study overall: Treated patients comprised around 60% males and around 40% females, mean age about 40 years.

Time point reported: baseline, week 1 (first vaccination visit). The sample's treatment: pre-vaccination baseline after standard-of-care therapy. Profiled with immunoSEQ multiplex PCR; TCRdb holds only in-frame clones, not every one. This table has tens of thousands of clones, roughly 78% appearing once. V shed 3 bases and J shed 2 bases, with 15 bases lying between them. The CDR3 is 15 amino acids. The germline gives CDR1 SQVTM, CDR2 ANQGSEA. Source: PBMCs, taken from a glioma patient treated with radiotherapy, temozolomide or both. This sequence was found in a man aged 50 to 59 with glioma. V is TRBV29-1 and J is TRBJ2-3; TRBD1 might be the D (5 bases). CDR3 amino acids: CSVEIRVGPTDTQYF. Written as DNA, the CDR3 is TGCAGCGTTGAGATCAGGGTTGGACCCACAGATACGCAGTATTTT.